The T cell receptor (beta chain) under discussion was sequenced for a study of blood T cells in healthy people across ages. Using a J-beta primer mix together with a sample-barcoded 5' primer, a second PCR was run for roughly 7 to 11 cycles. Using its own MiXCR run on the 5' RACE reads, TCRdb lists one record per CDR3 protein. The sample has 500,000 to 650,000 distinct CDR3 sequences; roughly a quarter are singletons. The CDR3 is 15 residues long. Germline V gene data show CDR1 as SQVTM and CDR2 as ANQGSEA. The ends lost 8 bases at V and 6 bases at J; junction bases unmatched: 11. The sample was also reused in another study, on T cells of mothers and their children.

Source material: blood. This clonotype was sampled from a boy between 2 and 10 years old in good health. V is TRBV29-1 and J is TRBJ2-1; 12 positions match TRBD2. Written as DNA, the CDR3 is TGCAGCACTTCAACTAGCGGGGGGCCTATCAATGAGCAGTTCTTC. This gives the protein CSTSTSGGPINEQFF.